These T cell receptor beta chains were read from a single sample in a study of CD8 T cells in ankylosing spondylitis. Each CDR3 protein is one row after TCRdb ran MiXCR on the 5' RACE reads. The data contain around 100,000 distinct CDR3 sequences, under 30% of them singletons. The sequencing input was synovial fluid, either unsorted or a sorted T cell fraction (not recorded which). The receptors shown here come from a male donor with ankylosing spondylitis. Each CDR3 is given with its conserved first and last residue. The D gene is left open where the match is weak. The size of a clone is reported for some rows only, either as once, few or many, or as a class for expanded clones.

clone_size	d_call	cdr3_length	v_call	j_call	cdr3_nt	cdr3_aa
.	.	14	TRBV29-1	TRBJ2-3	TGCAGCGTTGTATCGGGCCAAACCACAGATACGCAGTATTTT	CSVVSGQTTDTQYF
.	TRBD2	16	TRBV7-9	TRBJ2-1	TGTGCCAGCAGCTTGAAAGGCCTAGCGGGCTACAATGAGCAGTTCTTC	CASSLKGLAGYNEQFF
.	TRBD2	14	TRBV29-1	TRBJ2-5	TGCAGCGTTGAACTAGCGGGAGGCCGTGAGACCCAGTACTTC	CSVELAGGRETQYF
.	TRBD1	16	TRBV2	TRBJ1-5	TGTGCCAGCAGTGAAGGAGGGACAGGGACGTCGACGCCCCAGCATTTT	CASSEGGTGTSTPQHF
.	.	14	TRBV14	TRBJ2-1	TGTGCCAGCAGCCAAGATATAGTCGGCTATGAGCAGTTCTTC	CASSQDIVGYEQFF
.	.	15	TRBV3-1	TRBJ1-4	TGTGCCAGCAGCCAAGCCCGGGGGGGAATGGAAAAACTGTTTTTT	CASSQARGGMEKLFF
.	TRBD1	15	TRBV11-3	TRBJ2-2	TGTGCCAGCAGCAAGAGACAGGGCCCTGTCGGGGAGCTGTTTTTT	CASSKRQGPVGELFF
few	.	14	TRBV11-2	TRBJ2-7	TGTGCCAGCAGCCCTGGGACGTACTACTACGAGCAGTACTTC	CASSPGTYYYEQYF
.	.	13	TRBV5-6	TRBJ1-6	TGTGCCAGCAGCTCCATTCGGGGTTCACCCCTCCACTTT	CASSSIRGSPLHF
few	.	13	TRBV18	TRBJ2-5	TGTGCCAGCTCACGGAGTGTTGAAGAGACCCAGTACTTC	CASSRSVEETQYF
few	TRBD2	16	TRBV7-2	TRBJ2-4	TGTGCCAGCAGCTCCCTACTAGCGGGCCCGAAAAACATTCAGTACTTC	CASSSLLAGPKNIQYF
.	.	13	TRBV29-1	TRBJ2-1	TGCAGCGCCCGGACGGGGGAATACAATGAGCAGTTCTTC	CSARTGEYNEQFF
few	TRBD2	17	TRBV11-3	TRBJ2-1	TGTGCCAGCAGCGACGGGACTACTCCGCTAAGTCCGAATGAGCAGTTCTTC	CASSDGTTPLSPNEQFF
many	.	16	TRBV12-3/TRBV12-4	TRBJ1-3	TGTGCCAGCAGTCCGGATCTGGCCAGTTGGGGAAACACCATATATTTT	CASSPDLASWGNTIYF
many	.	15	TRBV20-1	TRBJ2-3	TGCAGTGCACCTACTATGGTTCTTGGCACAGATACGCAGTATTTT	CSAPTMVLGTDTQYF
.	TRBD2	15	TRBV7-9	TRBJ2-1	TGTGCCAGCAGCTTCCGGACTAGCGGGTCGGACGAGCAGTTCTTC	CASSFRTSGSDEQFF
.	.	12	TRBV12-3/TRBV12-4	TRBJ2-5	TGTGCCAGCAACCCCACCCAAGAGACCCAGTACTTC	CASNPTQETQYF
few	.	13	TRBV25-1	TRBJ2-5	TGTGCCAGCAGTCGTCGGGGATCGGAGACCCAGTACTTC	CASSRRGSETQYF
.	.	15	TRBV15	TRBJ1-5	TGTGCCACCAGCACAGGGAGAGGGATCGATCAGCCCCAGCATTTT	CATSTGRGIDQPQHF
.	.	14	TRBV20-1	TRBJ1-5	TGCAGTGCTAAATCCGGGAGGAACAATCAGCCCCAGCATTTT	CSAKSGRNNQPQHF
.	TRBD2	17	TRBV14	TRBJ2-3	TGTGCCAGCAGCCAAGTCCGGACTAGCGGGGGCACAGATACGCAGTATTTT	CASSQVRTSGGTDTQYF
.	TRBD1	14	TRBV20-1	TRBJ1-1	TGCAGTGCACCGAACAGGGGTCGGAACACTGAAGCTTTCTTT	CSAPNRGRNTEAFF
few	.	14	TRBV7-2	TRBJ1-5	TGTGCCAGCAGCCACAAGGCAGCCAATCAGCCCCAGCATTTT	CASSHKAANQPQHF
.	TRBD2	13	TRBV20-1	TRBJ2-5	TGCAGTGCTAGAGTAGCGGGGGAGGAGACCCAGTACTTC	CSARVAGEETQYF
.	.	16	TRBV3-1	TRBJ1-3	TGTGCCAGCAGCCACTCTCCGTTGAGGGGTGGAAACACCATATATTTT	CASSHSPLRGGNTIYF
.	TRBD2	19	TRBV6-1	TRBJ2-3	TGTGCCAGCAGTGAATTACGGTCGGGGGCGGGAGGGCCCACAGATACGCAGTATTTT	CASSELRSGAGGPTDTQYF
.	.	14	TRBV7-2	TRBJ2-5	TGTGCCAGCAGCTTAACGCGGGACCAAGAGACCCAGTACTTC	CASSLTRDQETQYF
once	TRBD2	15	TRBV12-3/TRBV12-4	TRBJ2-1	TGTGCCAGCAGTTTACTCCTAGCGGGAGGCAATGAGCAGTTCTTC	CASSLLLAGGNEQFF
.	.	12	TRBV7-9	TRBJ2-7	TGTGCCAGCAGCTTCGACAGATACGAGCAGTACTTC	CASSFDRYEQYF
.	.	15	TRBV4-1	TRBJ2-1	TGCGCCAGCAGCCCAGGCCGGGCCCTTGGGACCAAATCGTTCTTC	CASSPGRALGTKSFF
few	.	14	TRBV5-6	TRBJ2-7	TGTGCCAGCAGCGGGCAAGACTCCTCCTACGAGCAGTACTTC	CASSGQDSSYEQYF
few	TRBD1	15	TRBV7-9	TRBJ2-5	TGTGCCAGCAGTCCAGGGACAGGGGGCTCAGAGACCCAGTACTTC	CASSPGTGGSETQYF
.	TRBD2	15	TRBV7-2	TRBJ2-7	TGTGCCAGCAACGAAGCGGGACTAGCGGGCTACGAGCAGTACTTC	CASNEAGLAGYEQYF
few	.	16	TRBV6-1	TRBJ2-5	TGTGCCAGCACCCCCTTAGTCCAGGGTAGCTCAGAGACCCAGTACTTC	CASTPLVQGSSETQYF
.	TRBD1	13	TRBV3-1	TRBJ2-5	TGTGCCAGCAGACTACAGGGGGAAGAGACCCAGTACTTC	CASRLQGEETQYF
medium-sized	.	12	TRBV12-3/TRBV12-4	TRBJ2-7	TGTGCCAGCAGTTTAGGCCTCTACGAGCAGTACTTC	CASSLGLYEQYF
many	.	12	TRBV7-2	TRBJ1-6	TGTGCCAGCAGCTACGAATATTCACCCCTCCACTTT	CASSYEYSPLHF
few	TRBD1	16	TRBV11-2	TRBJ2-1	TGTGCCAGCAGCTATGGGGGGACAGGGGGCACGAATGAGCAGTTCTTC	CASSYGGTGGTNEQFF
few	TRBD1	14	TRBV2	TRBJ1-2	TGTGCCAGCGGGACCAACCGGGACAGTTTCGGCTACACCTTC	CASGTNRDSFGYTF
.	TRBD2	17	TRBV6-5	TRBJ2-1	TGTGCCAGCAGTTACGCGGGGACTAGCGGTCCTCTTAATGAGCAGTTCTTC	CASSYAGTSGPLNEQFF
few	.	12	TRBV6-1	TRBJ1-1	TGTGCCAGCATCCTCGGACGGACTGAAGCTTTCTTT	CASILGRTEAFF
once	.	14	TRBV11-2	TRBJ1-5	TGTGCCAGCAGCCCTGATCCGGGGCATCAGCCCCAGCATTTT	CASSPDPGHQPQHF
few	.	13	TRBV7-8	TRBJ1-1	TGTGCCAGCAGATCCGGGACAACCCTGGAAGCTTTCTTT	CASRSGTTLEAFF
few	TRBD1	15	TRBV5-1	TRBJ1-1	TGCGCCAGCAGCTCAAAGACAGGGGTGAACACTGAAGCTTTCTTT	CASSSKTGVNTEAFF
few	.	14	TRBV12-3/TRBV12-4	TRBJ2-4	TGTGCCAGCAGTTTAGTTGAGGGGGGCGACATTCAGTACTTC	CASSLVEGGDIQYF
few	.	15	TRBV5-1	TRBJ2-7	TGCGCCAGCAGCTTGGATCCCCTGGCTCGCGGCGAGCAGTACTTC	CASSLDPLARGEQYF
.	TRBD1	16	TRBV5-1	TRBJ2-1	TGCGCCAGCAGTTATCGACAGGGTATAGGCTACAATGAGCAGTTCTTC	CASSYRQGIGYNEQFF
few	.	14	TRBV27	TRBJ2-5	TGTGCCAGCAGTTTCTTGGAAACTCAAGAGACCCAGTACTTC	CASSFLETQETQYF
few	.	15	TRBV20-1	TRBJ2-1	TGCAGTGCGGCTCCACCCGGGGTCTCCTACAATGAGCAGTTCTTC	CSAAPPGVSYNEQFF
.	TRBD2	14	TRBV10-3	TRBJ2-1	TGTGCCATCAGCGTAGCGGGAGACTACAATGAGCAGTTCTTC	CAISVAGDYNEQFF